This passage covers 12 T cell receptor beta chains from one sample sequenced in a study of beta chain features in type 1 diabetes. Isolated RNA was reverse transcribed in full, so expressed TCRB transcripts were sequenced. Measured with immunoSEQ multiplex PCR; TCRdb has only the in-frame clones, and not every one. The sample lists 40,000 to 45,000 clones, around half occurring once. Sequencing was done on a sample of central memory CD4+ T cells from blood. The receptors derive from a woman aged 18 to 35 in good health.

The chain couples TRBV5-1 to TRBJ2-3; D may be TRBD2 (6 bases). Per the germline V gene, CDR1 is SGHRS and CDR2 is YFSETQ. The CDR3 loop spans 16 amino acids. Trimming pared 0 bases from V and 2 bases from J, leaving 13 bases between. The CDR3 bases are TGCGCCAGCAGCTTGGGGGGACTCACCACCACAGATACGCAGTATTTT. Its translation is CASSLGGLTTTDTQYF.

The table lists this clone with a few counts. The chain couples TRBV29-1 to TRBJ2-1, with 10 bases aligning to TRBD1. Germline V gene sequence: CDR1 SQVTM, CDR2 ANQGSEA. Trimming at V came to 6 bases and at J to 3 bases, leaving 5 bases not matched to a gene. This CDR3 is 14 amino acids long. The CDR3, as DNA: TGCAGCGTCGCGGGACAGGGGTTCTACAATGAGCAGTTCTTC. Translation: CSVAGQGFYNEQFF.

The V call is TRBV7-9, the J call TRBJ1-1, with 7 bases fitting TRBD1. The CDR3 spans 14 residues. The V gene's germline CDR1 is SEHNR and CDR2 FQNEAQ (reference sequence). With V trimmed by 2 bases and J by 0 bases, 0 bases remained unmatched. In DNA form, the CDR3 reads TGTGCCAGCAGCTTACAGGGGGTGAACACTGAAGCTTTCTTT. As protein: CASSLQGVNTEAFF.

The J gene is TRBJ1-2, the V gene TRBV5-6; 8 bases map to TRBD1. Germline lookup yields CDR1 SGHDT and CDR2 YYEEEE. This CDR3 contains 13 residues. With V trimmed by 4 bases and J by 6 bases, 5 bases remained unmatched. CDR3 DNA sequence: TGTGCCAGCAGCCCGACAGGGGTAAATGGCTACACCTTC. This translates into CASSPTGVNGYTF. Looking up the rest from reference TRBV5-6 and TRBJ1-2 gives the full variable domain: DAGVTQSPTHLIKTRGQQVTLRCSPKSGHDTVSWYQQALGQGPQFIFQYYEEEERQRGNFPDRFSGHQFPNYSSELNVNALLLGDSALYLCASSPTGVNGYTFGSGTRLTVV.

This clone has just a few counts. The chain uses TRBV4-2 and TRBJ2-5; 9 nucleotides line up with TRBD2. From germline, CDR1 is LGHNA and CDR2 YNFKEQ. The CDR3 spans 18 residues. Trimming took 1 base from V and 4 from J; bases not matched to a gene: 13. The CDR3 region has the DNA TGTGCCAGCAGCCAAGTCGGGCGGGCGAGCGGGAGGAGAGAGACCCAGTACTTC. Its protein product is CASSQVGRASGRRETQYF.

The chain joins TRBV5-4 to TRBJ2-7; TRBD2 agrees at 8 bases. This CDR3 spans 15 amino acids. Germline V gene data show CDR1 as SGHNT and CDR2 as YYREEE (reference sequence). V lost 4 bases, J lost 0 bases, and 6 bases stayed unmatched. CDR3 loop: CASSHGGGDSYEQYF. The CDR3, as DNA: TGTGCCAGCAGCCACGGGGGGGGAGACTCCTACGAGCAGTACTTC.

CDR3: CASSSRDREGEQYF. The DNA for the CDR3 is TGTGCCAGCAGCAGCCGGGACAGGGAGGGCGAGCAGTACTTC. The chain has TRBV5-4 and TRBJ2-7, with 9 nucleotides matching TRBD1. The V segment lost 4 bases and the J segment 6 bases; nucleotides outside the gene matches: 8. This CDR3 contains 14 residues. CDR1 and CDR2 (germline): SGHNT, YYREEE (reference sequence). Variable domain in full (rest from reference TRBV5-4 and TRBJ2-7): ETGVTQSPTHLIKTRGQQVTLRCSSQSGHNTVSWYQQALGQGPQFIFQYYREEENGRGNFPPRFSGLQFPNYSSELNVNALELDDSALYLCASSSRDREGEQYFGPGTRLTVT.

The V and J genes are TRBV2 and TRBJ2-3, with 8 bases identical to TRBD2. Germline CDR1 is SNHLY and CDR2 is FYNNEI. V lost 1 base to trimming and J lost 2 bases; unmatched junction nucleotides: 5. This CDR3 comprises 16 residues. The CDR3 is CASSEGRAGVTDTQYF. CDR3 DNA: TGTGCCAGCAGTGAAGGACGAGCGGGGGTCACAGATACGCAGTATTTT.

This clone was counted a few times. The gene calls are TRBV4-1 and TRBJ1-2, with D perhaps matching TRBD1 (5 bases). Per the germline V gene, CDR1 is MGHRA and CDR2 is YSYEKL. Trimming took off 2 bases at V and 4 bases at J, with 14 bases between the two ends. The CDR3 contains 15 residues. This CDR3 is CASSQPTEKAYGYTF. DNA of the CDR3: TGCGCCAGCAGCCAACCGACAGAAAAGGCCTATGGCTACACCTTC.

This clone was counted between two and nine times. This chain links TRBV4-2 with TRBJ2-4; 14 bases agree with TRBD2. Germline lookup yields CDR1 LGHNA and CDR2 YNFKEQ. The CDR3 runs to 19 residues. V shed 0 bases, J shed 7 bases, and the junction held 11 bases outside the gene matches. The CDR3 DNA sequence: TGTGCCAGCAGCCAAGATAGCGGGACTAGCGGGGGAAGTGGGAACATTCAGTACTTC. It is translated as CASSQDSGTSGGSGNIQYF.

The chain has TRBV7-8 and TRBJ2-3, with 8 nucleotides matching TRBD2. Unmatched junction bases numbered 4, after V lost 1 base and J lost 1 base. Germline CDR1 reads SGHVS; CDR2 reads FQNEAQ. The CDR3 loop spans 16 amino acids. The CDR3 spells CASSLGAGGRTDTQYF. DNA of the CDR3: TGTGCCAGCAGCTTAGGTGCGGGGGGTCGCACAGATACGCAGTATTTT.

J is TRBJ2-1 and V is TRBV5-4, with TRBD2 matching 8 bases. Germline V gene sequence: CDR1 SGHNT, CDR2 YYREEE (reference sequence). J gave up 5 bases and V 7 bases, and 5 bases lay outside the gene matches. The CDR3 contains 13 residues. The CDR3 coding sequence is TGTGCCAGCCGGGGGGGGGCGAACAATGAGCAGTTCTTC. It encodes CASRGGANNEQFF.